Each of the 2 T cell receptor beta chains below was sequenced from the same sample in a study of Tregs in tolerant kidney transplant recipients. Assay: immunoSEQ multiplex PCR; the TCRdb copy retains only in-frame clones and omits some. Its table records approximately 35,000 clones. The sequenced sample was CD8+ T cells from blood, obtained before the transplant. Receptors originate from a human donor who received a combined kidney and bone marrow transplant.

About this clone: The observed sequence ends 3 residues before the CDR3 terminus, with the missing tail filled in from the germline J gene. The chain employs TRBV7-8 and TRBJ2-7; 9 nucleotides agree with TRBD1. Germline assignment: CDR1 SGHVS and CDR2 FQNEAQ. The CDR3 is 15 amino acids. With 1 base clipped from V and 3 bases from J, the junction kept 4 bases outside the gene matches. Incomplete CDR3 DNA: TGTGCCAGCAGCTTAGGCAGGGACAGGGTCTACGAG. As protein: CASSLGRDRVYE. The complete CDR3 sequence is CASSLGRDRVYEQYF.

As regards this clone: The read finishes 3 residues shy of the CDR3 end, and the germline J gene is used to complete it. This rearrangement joins TRBV5-6 to TRBJ1-2; a possible D gene is TRBD1 (5 bases). The V end lost 7 bases, the J end lost 5 bases, and 15 bases lay between the germline ends. Germline CDR1 is SGHDT and CDR2 is YYEEEE. There are 13 residues in the CDR3. The CDR3 reads CASAAGPTYGYTF. The covered CDR3 bases are TGTGCCAGCGCTGCGGGGCCGACATATGGC.